One sample yielded the 4 T cell receptor beta chains listed below, sequenced in a study of CD8 T cells in Susac syndrome. Random hexamers were used to reverse transcribe roughly 0.45 to 1 ug of RNA. TCRdb re-called the immunoSEQ multiplex PCR reads through MiXCR, storing one row per CDR3 protein. The sample has 95,000 to 150,000 distinct CDR3 sequences; over 90% are singletons. The specimen was CD8+ T cells from PBMCs. These TCRs come from a human donor with Susac syndrome.

The table lists this clonotype with a count of one. The J gene is TRBJ2-1, the V gene TRBV2; tentatively, D is TRBD1 or TRBD2 (5 bases each). The CDR3 consists of 17 residues. V dropped 8 bases and J dropped 9 bases, with 29 bases sitting between them. Germline V gene data show CDR1 as SNHLY and CDR2 as FYNNEI. CDR3 sequence (DNA): TGTGCCAGCTACCTCAACCGGGGCCCGGACCCGGACGGTGAGCAGTTCTTC. As protein: CASYLNRGPDPDGEQFF.

The chain recombines TRBV6-5 with TRBJ1-5; 7 bases are a match to TRBD1. This CDR3 is 15 amino acids long. CDR1 is MNHEY, CDR2 SVGAGI, per germline. The trim removed 0 bases at V and 6 bases at J, leaving 5 bases unmatched. The CDR3 spells CASSYSPGGGQPQHF. CDR3 in DNA: TGTGCCAGCAGTTACTCGCCAGGGGGGGGTCAGCCCCAGCATTTT.

The V call is TRBV13, the J call TRBJ2-3, with D perhaps being TRBD1 or TRBD2 (6 bases each). Trimming removed 7 bases from V and 1 base from J, with 15 bases in between. Germline-derived CDR1 and CDR2 are PRHDT and FYEKMQ (reference sequence). The CDR3 sequence is 15 residues long. DNA for the CDR3: TGTGCCAGCAAGGTCGGGGGCGGGCGCACAGATACGCAGTATTTT. It encodes CASKVGGGRTDTQYF.

The chain carries TRBV7-6 and TRBJ1-2; the match to TRBD1 covers 8 bases. Unmatched junction bases numbered 6, after V lost 1 base and J lost 8 bases. The germline V gene has CDR1 SGHVS and CDR2 FNYEAQ. This CDR3 region has 14 residues. CDR3 DNA: TGTGCCAGCAGCTTAGGACAGGGGCAGTACGGCTACACCTTC. Amino acid sequence: CASSLGQGQYGYTF.